The 20 T cell receptor beta chains listed next were all sequenced from one sample in a study of early T cells in non-severe SARS-CoV-2 infection (dated by TCRdb to 2020 to 2023). The protocol used for the library was 5' RACE. Sequencing took place on a NextSeq 500. TCRdb redid the processing of the public reads, applying fastp at Q25 and MiXCR, and retained in-frame beta chains. Every entry covers one CDR3 protein and lists the most common genes and DNA from its rows. The sample table shows under 40,000 distinct CDR3 sequences, and 5.8% are seen once. About 8% of the sample lies in the top ten. Sample: whole blood. The receptors stem from an adult who was a healthcare worker with PCR-confirmed SARS-CoV-2 infection or an uninfected control (not recorded which).

At least ten counts were recorded for this clonotype. The chain has TRBV7-2 and TRBJ1-1, with D uncertain. V lost 5 bases and J lost 8, with 15 bases in between. The germline CDR1 and CDR2 sequences are SGHTA and FQGNSA. This CDR3 has 13 amino acids. The CDR3 reads CASSNGPYFEAFF. In nucleotides, the CDR3 is TGTGCCAGCAGCAATGGACCGTACTTCGAAGCTTTCTTT.

The chain couples TRBV7-9 to TRBJ2-1; 7 nucleotides line up with TRBD2. Germline CDR1 reads SEHNR; CDR2 reads FQNEAQ (reference sequence). After removal of 5 bases from V and 4 bases from J, the junction contained 11 bases not matched to a gene. The CDR3 is made up of 16 amino acids. The CDR3 bases are TGTGCCAGCAGCATTCAGGCGGGAGCGGGTTACAATGAGCAGTTCTTC. Amino acids: CASSIQAGAGYNEQFF.

The V gene is TRBV10-3, the J gene TRBJ2-1, with TRBD2 as a possible D gene (6 bases). CDR1 and CDR2 from the germline V gene are ENHRY and SYGVKD. This CDR3 spans 13 amino acids. Trimming removed 8 bases at V and 6 bases at J, with 14 bases between. The CDR3 sequence: CAIERRDGNEQFF. DNA of the CDR3: TGTGCCATCGAGAGGAGGGATGGCAATGAGCAGTTCTTC.

This clonotype was detected many times. This chain links TRBV20-1 with TRBJ2-5; the D gene is possibly TRBD1 (6 bases). Germline CDR1 DFQATT, CDR2 SNEGSKA (reference sequence). With 5 bases removed from V and 5 bases from J, the gap between germline ends came to 18 bases. The CDR3 is 14 amino acids. Here the CDR3 DNA reads TGCAGTGCTTATCAACCCGGGACACAGGAGACCCAGTACTTC. It codes for CSAYQPGTQETQYF.

This clonotype was counted at least ten times. The chain combines TRBV6-4 with TRBJ2-3; TRBD1 matches at 10 bases. Germline trimming cut 6 bases from V and 1 base from J; bases unmatched to any gene: 10. Germline-derived CDR1 and CDR2 are MRHNA and SNTAGT. The CDR3 extends over 17 amino acids. CDR3: CASSASTGTGGTDTQYF. In nucleotides, the CDR3 is TGTGCCAGCAGCGCTTCAACCGGGACAGGGGGCACAGATACGCAGTATTTT.

This clonotype was recorded many times. The chain combines TRBV3-1 with TRBJ1-5; D call uncertain. The CDR3 runs to 13 residues. V was cut by 4 bases and J by 7 bases, with 11 bases left in between. The germline V gene encodes CDR1 LGHDT and CDR2 YNNKEL (reference sequence). Here the CDR3 reads CASSLTIRQPQHF. Here the CDR3 DNA reads TGTGCCAGCAGCCTAACCATTAGACAGCCCCAGCATTTT.

This clonotype was seen only a few times. The chain employs TRBV7-9 and TRBJ1-4; no clear D. This CDR3 contains 13 residues. The ends were cut back, 5 bases at V and 6 bases at J, with 10 bases in the middle. Germline loops: CDR1 SEHNR, CDR2 FQNEAQ (reference sequence). The CDR3 protein is CASSPSADEKLFF. The CDR3 coding sequence is TGTGCCAGCAGCCCCAGTGCGGATGAAAAACTGTTTTTT. Full variable domain (rest looked up from reference TRBV7-9 and TRBJ1-4): DTGVSQNPRHKITKRGQNVTFRCDPISEHNRLYWYRQTLGQGPEFLTYFQNEAQLEKSRLLSDRFSAERPKGSFSTLEIQRTEQGDSAMYLCASSPSADEKLFFGSGTQLSVL.

The chain has TRBV7-2 and TRBJ2-7; 7 bases map to TRBD2. Germline V CDR1 and CDR2: SGHTA, FQGNSA. This CDR3 has 15 amino acids. V trimming: 6 bases; J trimming: 2 bases; junction bases outside the gene matches: 10. DNA for the CDR3: TGTGCCAGCAGTTCGGCGGGGCTAGCGGCCTACGAGCAGTACTTC. It yields the protein CASSSAGLAAYEQYF.

Only a few counts were recorded for this clonotype. The chain employs TRBV5-1 and TRBJ1-6; D is uncertain. This CDR3 contains 15 residues. Per the germline V gene, CDR1 is SGHRS and CDR2 is YFSETQ. The V and J ends lost 0 bases and 10 bases respectively, with 14 bases between them. In DNA form, the CDR3 reads TGCGCCAGCAGCTTGGAACAGCGAGCGGGCTCACCCCTCCACTTT. This gives the protein CASSLEQRAGSPLHF.

This clonotype occurred many times. The chain employs TRBV21-1 and TRBJ1-1. TRBV21-1 is reported as a pseudogene. This CDR3 has 9 amino acids. The CDR3 reads CASGTEAFF. The CDR3 region has the DNA TGTGCCAGCGGGACTGAAGCTTTCTTT.

This clonotype was seen ten or more times. The chain employs TRBV19 and TRBJ2-1, with TRBD2 identical over 7 bases. Losses at the gene ends were 7 bases for V and 7 bases for J; bases not matched to a gene: 16. From germline, CDR1 is LNHDA and CDR2 SQIVND (reference sequence). CDR3 length: 16 residues. The CDR3 bases are TGTGCCAGTACCACGACGACTAGCATGAGACGGAATGAGCAGTTCTTC. It yields the protein CASTTTTSMRRNEQFF.

In its sample, this clonotype was seen many times. The chain is built from TRBV5-6 and TRBJ2-3; TRBD2 might be the D (6 bases). Trimming cost V 4 bases and J 3 bases, with 21 bases left between them. The CDR3 is 17 residues long. Per germline, CDR1 SGHDT and CDR2 YYEEEE. For the CDR3, the DNA is TGTGCCAGCAGCCCTGCCCTGGCGGGACGTGGGACAGATACGCAGTATTTT. This encodes CASSPALAGRGTDTQYF.

This clonotype has at least ten counts. The V call is TRBV30, the J call TRBJ2-3; the D is unclear. V shed 1 base and J shed 1 base, with 6 bases lying between them. The CDR3 loop spans 13 amino acids. Germline loops: CDR1 GTSNPN, CDR2 SVGIG (reference sequence). CDR3 DNA: TGTGCCTGGAGTGCTGGGGGCACAGATACGCAGTATTTT. This codes for CAWSAGGTDTQYF.

This clonotype was seen at least ten times. DNA for the CDR3: TGTGCCAGCAGCCGCCCTCCGGAGAACACCGGGGAGCTGTTTTTT. It encodes CASSRPPENTGELFF. The rearrangement links TRBV7-2 to TRBJ2-2; no reliable D call. Trimming cost V 5 bases and J 1 base, with 11 bases left between them. This CDR3 region has 15 residues. Per the germline V gene, CDR1 is SGHTA and CDR2 is FQGNSA.

Many counts were recorded for this clonotype. The genes are TRBV30 and TRBJ2-1; either TRBD1 or TRBD2 may fit D (9 bases each). V lost 6 bases and J 6 bases, leaving 27 bases between the germline ends. The germline CDR1 and CDR2 sequences are GTSNPN and SVGIG (reference sequence). The CDR3 is made up of 17 amino acids. The CDR3 protein is CACRGQGSLAGRNEQFF. CDR3 nucleotides: TGTGCCTGCCGGGGACAGGGAAGTCTAGCGGGGCGCAATGAGCAGTTCTTC.

The chain combines TRBV7-8 with TRBJ2-5, with D tentatively TRBD2 (6 bases). The CDR3 runs 14 residues. CDR1 SGHVS and CDR2 FQNEAQ come from the germline V gene. V dropped 0 bases and J dropped 4 bases, with 9 bases sitting between them. The CDR3 nucleotides read TGTGCCAGCAGCTTAGCGTCTAGCGCAGAGACCCAGTACTTC. Residues: CASSLASSAETQYF.

This chain links TRBV6-2 or TRBV6-3 with TRBJ1-1; D ambiguous. The CDR3 is 16 residues long. Between the trimmed V and J ends, which lost 0 bases and 4 bases, there was a span of 15 bases. Germline V gene lookup returns CDR1 MNHEY and CDR2 SVGEGT. The CDR3: CASSYSMGRSLTEAFF. DNA for the CDR3: TGTGCCAGCAGTTACTCGATGGGCAGGTCCCTCACTGAAGCTTTCTTT.

This clonotype was detected many times. This chain joins TRBV3-1 and TRBJ1-3; no clear D. This CDR3 region has 15 residues. V dropped 2 bases and J dropped 3 bases, with 11 bases sitting between them. Germline assignment: CDR1 LGHDT and CDR2 YNNKEL (reference sequence). This CDR3 reads CASSQTRPNGNTIYF. The DNA of the CDR3 is TGTGCCAGCAGCCAAACTCGACCCAATGGAAACACCATATATTTT.

This chain uses TRBV7-8 with TRBJ2-5; 7 bases are shared with TRBD2. The CDR3 consists of 16 residues. Trimming removed 3 bases from V and 1 base from J; junction bases left unmatched: 8. The germline CDR1 and CDR2 sequences are SGHVS and FQNEAQ. The CDR3 nucleotides read TGTGCCAGCAGCTTCCGAGCGGGGCCCGTCCAAGAGACCCAGTACTTC. This gives the protein CASSFRAGPVQETQYF.

This clonotype was observed many times. V usage is TRBV20-1 and J usage is TRBJ1-6; D might be TRBD1 (6 bases). The CDR3 sequence is 18 residues long. V was trimmed by 6 bases and J by 7 bases, leaving 28 bases between them. Per germline, CDR1 DFQATT and CDR2 SNEGSKA (reference sequence). CDR3 DNA sequence: TGCAGTGCCGAGGGTACCCCCCAGGGGAAAGGGAAAAATTCACCCCTCCACTTT. Encoded protein: CSAEGTPQGKGKNSPLHF.